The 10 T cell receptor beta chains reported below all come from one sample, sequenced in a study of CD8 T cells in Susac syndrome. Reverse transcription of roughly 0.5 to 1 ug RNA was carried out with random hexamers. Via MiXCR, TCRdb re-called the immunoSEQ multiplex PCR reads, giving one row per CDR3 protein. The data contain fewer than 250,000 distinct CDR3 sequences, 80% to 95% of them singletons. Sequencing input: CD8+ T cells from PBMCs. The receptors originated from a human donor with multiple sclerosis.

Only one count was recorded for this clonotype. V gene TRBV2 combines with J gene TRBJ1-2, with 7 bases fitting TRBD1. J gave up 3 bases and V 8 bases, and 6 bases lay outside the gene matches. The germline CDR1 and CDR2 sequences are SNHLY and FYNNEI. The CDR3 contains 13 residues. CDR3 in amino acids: CASCTGTDYGYTF. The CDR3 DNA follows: TGTGCCAGCTGTACCGGGACAGACTATGGCTACACCTTC.

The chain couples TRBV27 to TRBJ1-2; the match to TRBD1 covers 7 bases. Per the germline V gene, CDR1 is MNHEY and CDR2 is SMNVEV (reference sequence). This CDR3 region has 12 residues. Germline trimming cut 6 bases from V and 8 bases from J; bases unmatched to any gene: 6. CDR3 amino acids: CASRDQGVGYTF. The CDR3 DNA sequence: TGTGCCAGCAGAGATCAGGGGGTCGGCTACACCTTC.

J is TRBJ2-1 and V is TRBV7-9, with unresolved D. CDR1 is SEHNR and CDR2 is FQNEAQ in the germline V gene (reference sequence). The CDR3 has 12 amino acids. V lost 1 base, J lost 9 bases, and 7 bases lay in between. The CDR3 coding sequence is TGTGCCAGCAGCTTAGTGGGAACTGAGCAGTTCTTC. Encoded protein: CASSLVGTEQFF.

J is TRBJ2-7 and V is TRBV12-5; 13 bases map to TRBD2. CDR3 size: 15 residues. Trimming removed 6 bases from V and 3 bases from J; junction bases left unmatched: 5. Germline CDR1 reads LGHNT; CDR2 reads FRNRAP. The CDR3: CASGNGLAGDYEQYF. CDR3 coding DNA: TGTGCTAGTGGGAACGGACTAGCGGGGGACTACGAGCAGTACTTC.

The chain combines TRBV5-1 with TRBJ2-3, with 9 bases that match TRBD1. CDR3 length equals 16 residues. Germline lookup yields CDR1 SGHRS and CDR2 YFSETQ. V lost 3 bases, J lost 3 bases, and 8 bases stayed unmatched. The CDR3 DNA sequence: TGCGCCAGCAGCTCAACAGGGGGCTTGGGTACAGATACGCAGTATTTT. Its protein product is CASSSTGGLGTDTQYF.

The chain's CDR3 is CASSFGGGSTDTQYF. In DNA, the CDR3 is TGCGCCAGCAGCTTCGGCGGGGGTAGCACAGATACGCAGTATTTT. The chain recombines TRBV5-1 with TRBJ2-3, with 7 bases matching TRBD2. The germline V gene encodes CDR1 SGHRS and CDR2 YFSETQ. V shed 2 bases, J shed 0 bases, and the junction held 3 bases outside the gene matches. This CDR3 has 15 residues.

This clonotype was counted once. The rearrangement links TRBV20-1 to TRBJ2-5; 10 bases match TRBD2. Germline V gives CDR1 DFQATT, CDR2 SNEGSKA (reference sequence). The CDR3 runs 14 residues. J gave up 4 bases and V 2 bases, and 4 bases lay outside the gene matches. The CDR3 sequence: CSARTSGIGETQYF. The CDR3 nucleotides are TGCAGTGCTAGAACTAGCGGGATTGGAGAGACCCAGTACTTC.

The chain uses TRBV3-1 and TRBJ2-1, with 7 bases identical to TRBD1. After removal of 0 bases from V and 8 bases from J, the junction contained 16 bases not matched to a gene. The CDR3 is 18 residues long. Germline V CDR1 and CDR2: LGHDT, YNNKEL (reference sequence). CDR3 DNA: TGTGCCAGCAGCCAAGATCGGGCCCGGGACAGTCAATACGATGAGCAGTTCTTC. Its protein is CASSQDRARDSQYDEQFF.

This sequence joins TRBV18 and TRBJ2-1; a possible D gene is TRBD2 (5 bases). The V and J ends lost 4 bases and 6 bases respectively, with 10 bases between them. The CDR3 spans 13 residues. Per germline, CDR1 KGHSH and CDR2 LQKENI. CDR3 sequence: CASSHPGFNEQFF. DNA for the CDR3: TGTGCCAGCTCACACCCGGGGTTCAATGAGCAGTTCTTC.

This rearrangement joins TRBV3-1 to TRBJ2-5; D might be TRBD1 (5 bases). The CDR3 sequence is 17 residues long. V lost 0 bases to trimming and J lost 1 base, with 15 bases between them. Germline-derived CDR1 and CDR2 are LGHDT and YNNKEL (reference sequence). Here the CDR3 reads CASSQDIFQGFQETQYF. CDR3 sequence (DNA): TGTGCCAGCAGCCAAGATATATTCCAGGGCTTCCAAGAGACCCAGTACTTC.